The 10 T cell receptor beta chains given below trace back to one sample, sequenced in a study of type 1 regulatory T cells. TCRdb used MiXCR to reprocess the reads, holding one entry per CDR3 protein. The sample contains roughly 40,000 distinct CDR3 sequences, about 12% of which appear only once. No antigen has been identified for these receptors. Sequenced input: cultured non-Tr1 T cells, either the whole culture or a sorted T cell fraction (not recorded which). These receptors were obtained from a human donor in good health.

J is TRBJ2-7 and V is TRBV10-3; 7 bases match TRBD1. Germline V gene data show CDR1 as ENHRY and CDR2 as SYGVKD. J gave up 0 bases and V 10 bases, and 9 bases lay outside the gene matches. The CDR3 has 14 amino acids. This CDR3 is CATVLGGSSYEQYF. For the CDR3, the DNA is TGTGCCACCGTTCTAGGGGGCAGCTCCTACGAGCAGTACTTC.

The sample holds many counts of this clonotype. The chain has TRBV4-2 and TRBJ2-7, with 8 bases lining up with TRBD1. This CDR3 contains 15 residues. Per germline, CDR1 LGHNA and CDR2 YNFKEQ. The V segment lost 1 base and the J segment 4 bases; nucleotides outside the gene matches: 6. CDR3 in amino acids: CASSQVFGQGYEQYF. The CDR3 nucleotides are TGTGCCAGCAGCCAAGTTTTCGGACAGGGTTACGAGCAGTACTTC.

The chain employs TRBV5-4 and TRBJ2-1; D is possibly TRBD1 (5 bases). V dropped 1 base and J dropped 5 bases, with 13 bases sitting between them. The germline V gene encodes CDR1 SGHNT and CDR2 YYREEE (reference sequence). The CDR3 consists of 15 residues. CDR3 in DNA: TGTGCCAGCAGCTTGTTGGGGCGGAAAAACAATGAGCAGTTCTTC. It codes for CASSLLGRKNNEQFF.

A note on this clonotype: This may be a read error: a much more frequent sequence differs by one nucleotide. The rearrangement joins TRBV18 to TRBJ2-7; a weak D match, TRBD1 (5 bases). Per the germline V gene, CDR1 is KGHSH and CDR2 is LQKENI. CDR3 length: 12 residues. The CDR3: CTSSPAGYEQYF. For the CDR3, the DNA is TGTACCAGCTCACCAGCAGGGTACGAGCAGTACTTC.

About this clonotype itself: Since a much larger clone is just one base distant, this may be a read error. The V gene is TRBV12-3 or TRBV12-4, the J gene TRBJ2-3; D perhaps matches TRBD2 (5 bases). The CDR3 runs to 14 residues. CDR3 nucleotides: TGTGCCAGCAGCCACCTAGGGAGCACAGATGCGCAGTATTTT. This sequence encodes CASSHLGSTDAQYF.

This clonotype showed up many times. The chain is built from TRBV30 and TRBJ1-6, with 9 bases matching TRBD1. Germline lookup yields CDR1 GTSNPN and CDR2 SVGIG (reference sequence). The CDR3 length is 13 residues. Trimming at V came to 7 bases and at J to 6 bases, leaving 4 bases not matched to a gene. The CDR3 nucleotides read TGTGCCTCCGGGACAGGGATTAATTCACCCCTCCACTTT. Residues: CASGTGINSPLHF. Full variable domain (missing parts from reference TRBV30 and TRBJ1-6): SQTIHQWPATLVQPVGSPLSLECTVEGTSNPNLYWYRQAAGRGLQLLFYSVGIGQISSEVPQNLSASRPQDRQFILSSKKLLLSDSGFYLCASGTGINSPLHFGNGTRLTVT.

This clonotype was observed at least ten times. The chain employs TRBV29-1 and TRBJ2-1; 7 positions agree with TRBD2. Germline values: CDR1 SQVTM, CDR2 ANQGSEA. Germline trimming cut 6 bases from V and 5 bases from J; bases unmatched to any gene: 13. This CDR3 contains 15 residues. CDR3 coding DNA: TGCAGCGTGCGCCCAGGCGGGGGATTCCACAATGAGCAGTTCTTC. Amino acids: CSVRPGGGFHNEQFF.

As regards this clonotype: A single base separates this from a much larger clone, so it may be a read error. This chain's CDR3 is CASSFGQLADYGYTF. DNA of the CDR3: TGTGCCAGCAGCTTCGGACAACTAGCTGACTATGGCTACACCTTC. The chain is built from TRBV7-9 and TRBJ1-2, with a possible D match to TRBD1 (5 bases). CDR1 SEHNR and CDR2 FQNEAQ come from the germline V gene (reference sequence). This CDR3 region has 15 residues. V lost 3 bases and J 3 bases, leaving 14 bases between the germline ends.

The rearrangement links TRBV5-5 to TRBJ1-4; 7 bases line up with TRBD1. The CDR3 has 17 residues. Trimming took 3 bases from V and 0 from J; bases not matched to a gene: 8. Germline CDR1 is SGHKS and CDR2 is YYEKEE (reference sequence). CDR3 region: CASSSDREPATNEKLFF. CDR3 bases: TGTGCCAGCAGCTCCGACAGGGAACCTGCAACTAATGAAAAACTGTTTTTT. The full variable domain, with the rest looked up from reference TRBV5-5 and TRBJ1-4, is DAGVTQSPTHLIKTRGQQVTLRCSPISGHKSVSWYQQVLGQGPQFIFQYYEKEERGRGNFPDRFSARQFPNYSSELNVNALLLGDSALYLCASSSDREPATNEKLFFGSGTQLSVL.

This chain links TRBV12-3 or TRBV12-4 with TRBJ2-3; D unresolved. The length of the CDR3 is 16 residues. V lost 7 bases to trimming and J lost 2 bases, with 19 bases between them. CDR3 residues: CASIPSWRYTTDTQYF. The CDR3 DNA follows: TGTGCCAGCATCCCCTCCTGGCGCTATACCACAGATACGCAGTATTTT.